The sequence of this T cell receptor beta chain was determined in a study of T cell responses to AZD1222 COVID-19 vaccine (dated by TCRdb to the early 2020s). Regarding the complete study: A total of 233 trial participants underwent TCR sequencing, of whom more than 200 had received two doses of AZD1222 and 26 had received two doses of the MenACWY control vaccine. Trial participants were enrolled by age into 18-55, 56-69 and 70-plus year subgroups, with about 150, 28 and 57 TCR-sequenced participants respectively. Here is what the overall study found, with its caveats: Only five to seven AZD1222 recipients were SARS-CoV-2 seropositive at baseline, limiting conclusions about previously exposed vaccinees. Participants were mostly white British and included more females than males, and it was suggested by the authors that clonal diversity may have been underestimated. After two AZD1222 doses, both the breadth and the depth of spike-specific TCRs were significantly higher than at day 0 and than in MenACWY recipients. In the small 56-69-year group, the increase in depth fell short of significance, most likely because of low power. Vaccine-associated CD4 TCRs spanned the whole spike protein, with dominant responses in regions 160-218 and 743-854. Because no samples from the day 14 peak response were available, repertoires could be characterized only after the peak T cell response. Nearly half of unique spike-specific TCRs reportedly recognized epitopes outside regions mutated in the B.1.351 and B.1.1.7 variants.

The CDR3 regions of human TCRbeta chains were analyzed by immunosequencing. The source study handled its data this way. TCRs in the repertoires were matched against a reference library of SARS-CoV-2-specific TCRs that had been generated with the MIRA antigen-specificity platform. Breadth meant the fraction of unique TCRs that were SARS-CoV-2-associated, whereas depth meant the fraction of total T cells that were SARS-CoV-2-associated. Each spike-specific TCR was assigned to its reactive spike region and to a CD4 or CD8 class using the MIRA data. Log10-transformed breadth and depth values were compared by one-way ANOVA with Sidak's multiple comparisons tests. TCRdb retrieved this table from immuneACCESS and kept in-frame rearrangements only. Not all clones are present; in checked studies, unresolved V genes account for under half, and no reason is known for the remainder. V and J calls and clone size come straight from that table; D and trimming were deduced from the DNA. Recorded for this sample are about 55,000 clones; about 80% of them occurred a single time. Just under 5% of the sample is held by the ten biggest clonotypes.

The sample's time point label is to be understood as: about 28 days (+/-7) after the second vaccine dose. AZD1222 recipients given second doses at about 4 weeks or at about 12 weeks were pooled, since spike-specific TCR depth and breadth were not found to differ between the two schedules. Vaccinee samples were obtained from the UK trials COV001 and COV002, which included a single-blind randomized controlled phase 2/3 trial of AZD1222 (ChAdOx1 nCoV-19) in healthy adults. Trial participant PBMC samples were collected at day 0 and day 28 after the second dose for TCRbeta chain sequencing. On this clone: The target of this receptor is not known. Qualities for individual bases were not recorded, and no much larger clone is one base off.

Sequencing used peripheral blood, obtained 28 days after the second AZD1222 dose. This TCR was recovered from an adult who received the AZD1222 COVID-19 vaccine.

Here the CDR3 is given as CASSARNLGDTQYF. The nucleotides read TGCGCCAGCAGTGCCCGGAACCTCGGGGATACGCAGTATTTT. The rearrangement combines TRBV10-1 with TRBJ2-3; too little of a D gene remains to name it. From cysteine to phenylalanine, the CDR3 is 14 amino acids long. Only CDR3 DNA is held: 42 bases, read in frame from base 1. V is pared back by 4 bases and J by 6 bases, with 14 bases lying between the germline termini. CDR1 WNHNN and CDR2 SYGVQD were looked up in the germline V gene (reference sequence).